Sequencing of this TCR beta chain was carried out in a study of cytomegalovirus exposure and HLA in healthy donors. Across the study: For the roughly 400 genotyped donors, around 76% fell within the Caucasian-associated ancestry cluster.

CDR3 size: 19 residues. J gave up 2 bases and V 4 bases, and 15 bases lay outside the gene matches. Looked up from germline, CDR1 is SGHAT and CDR2 is FQNNGV. A single count supports this clone. Its antigen is unidentified. With 60 Vbeta and 13 Jbeta primers, the PCR was carried out. Using immunoSEQ multiplex PCR, the repertoire was profiled, and TCRdb retains in-frame clones only, with some absent. Altogether 140,000 to 150,000 clones are present, approximately 73% being singletons, with the ten largest covering about 1.5%. General study findings and limits: Productive rates of about 87% or about 30% were seen for most TCR beta V segments in an earlier analysis. Certain sequence variants were highly shared and formed a cluster, and this cluster was likely a sequencing artifact. Later analysis demonstrated an association between a missense DCLRE1C variant and TCR beta V- and J-gene trimming.

The TCR originated in a woman younger than 30 in good health and CMV-seronegative. The sample was PBMCs. The chain is built from TRBV11-2 and TRBJ1-5; 9 nucleotides match TRBD1. The CDR3 bases are TGTGCCAGCAGCTCCCTAGCTGGACAGGGGCCCCGTGGCAATCAGCCCCAGCATTTT. Encoded protein: CASSSLAGQGPRGNQPQHF.